These 2 T cell receptor beta chains came from one sample sequenced in a study of shared clonotypes between healthy human individuals (TCRdb year 2020). The library relied on the immunoSEQ multiplex PCR assay. Entries here come from immuneACCESS through TCRdb and include only in-frame sequences with V and J called. Some clones fail to appear in such tables; in the studies checked, an unresolved V gene covers under half of the shortfall, and the cause of the remainder is unknown. For this sample there are about 590,000 clones; just under 97% appear just once. The ten largest clones represent less than 0.13% of the sample. CD8 naive samples were CD45RO-negative cells positively selected for CCR7, giving a CD45RA+CCR7+ population that excluded TemRA cells. Sequencing input: naive CD8+ T cells sorted from blood. This sample's cell subset or site label indicates: CD45RA+CCR7+. The receptor set was obtained from a woman in her twenties or thirties in good health.

V and J are TRBV5-4 and TRBJ1-4; D remains unclear. Germline V CDR1 and CDR2: SGHNT, YYREEE (reference sequence). V was trimmed by 4 bases and J by 1 base, leaving 5 bases between them. CDR3 length: 13 amino acids. The CDR3 reads CASSRETNEKLFF. CDR3 nucleotide sequence: TGTGCCAGCAGCAGGGAAACTAATGAAAAACTGTTTTTT.

CDR3 sequence: CASSDQVQALEKLFF. For the CDR3, the DNA is TGCGCCAGCAGTGACCAAGTACAGGCGTTGGAAAAACTGTTTTTT. The rearrangement uses TRBV10-2 and TRBJ1-4; D possibly corresponds to TRBD1 (5 bases). The germline V gene has CDR1 WSHSY and CDR2 SAAADI. The CDR3 runs to 15 residues. V dropped 3 bases and J dropped 8 bases, with 16 bases sitting between them.